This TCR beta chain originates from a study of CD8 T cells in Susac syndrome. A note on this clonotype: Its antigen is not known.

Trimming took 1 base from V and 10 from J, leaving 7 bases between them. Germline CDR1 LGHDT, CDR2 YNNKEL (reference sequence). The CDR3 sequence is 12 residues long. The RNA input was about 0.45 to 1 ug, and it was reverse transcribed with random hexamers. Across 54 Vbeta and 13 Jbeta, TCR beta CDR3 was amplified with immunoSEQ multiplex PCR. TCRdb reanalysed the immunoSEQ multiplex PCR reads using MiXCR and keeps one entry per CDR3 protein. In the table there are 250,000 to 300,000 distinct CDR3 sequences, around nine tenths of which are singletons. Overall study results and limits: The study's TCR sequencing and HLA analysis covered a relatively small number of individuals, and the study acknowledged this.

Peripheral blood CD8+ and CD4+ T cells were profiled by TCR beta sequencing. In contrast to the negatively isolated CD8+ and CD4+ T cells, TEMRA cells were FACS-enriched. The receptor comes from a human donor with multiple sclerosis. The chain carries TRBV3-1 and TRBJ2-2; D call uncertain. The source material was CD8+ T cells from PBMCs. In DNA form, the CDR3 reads TGTGCCAGCAGCCAAGGCTCACTGGAGCTGTTTTTT. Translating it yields CASSQGSLELFF.